This T cell receptor beta chain is from a study of CD8+ T cells in alopecia areata. Study results and limitations: Scalp lesions, especially in alopecia totalis/universalis, had higher clonality than normal scalp. Clonality in the scalp and expanded CD8+ clones ranked among the top 100 were significantly decreased by tofacitinib. Numerous expanded lesional clones remained in scalp and blood during tofacitinib.

Sequencing used cDNA as its template, made by extracting RNA and reverse transcribing it. Produced via immunoSEQ multiplex PCR; TCRdb's table is partial and in-frame only. Of about 160,000 clones listed, about three fifths are singletons. CDR1 SGHTA and CDR2 FQGNSA come from the germline V gene. The CDR3 totals 12 residues. A remark on this clone: Antigen specificity is unknown. The junction differs from germline at one of its ends, possibly a read error.

Treatment here: oral pan-JAK inhibitor, 5-10 mg twice daily. It was from PBMCs that CD4+ and CD8+ T cells were sorted. This sequence joins TRBV7-2 and TRBJ2-7; the D is unclear. The specimen comprised CD4+ T cells sorted from blood, sampled at week 4, from a patient treated with tofacitinib. The origin of this receptor is a human donor with alopecia areata. CDR3: CASSRSSYEQYF. CDR3 nucleotide sequence: TGTGCGAGCAGCCGGAGCTCCTACGAGCAGTACTTC.